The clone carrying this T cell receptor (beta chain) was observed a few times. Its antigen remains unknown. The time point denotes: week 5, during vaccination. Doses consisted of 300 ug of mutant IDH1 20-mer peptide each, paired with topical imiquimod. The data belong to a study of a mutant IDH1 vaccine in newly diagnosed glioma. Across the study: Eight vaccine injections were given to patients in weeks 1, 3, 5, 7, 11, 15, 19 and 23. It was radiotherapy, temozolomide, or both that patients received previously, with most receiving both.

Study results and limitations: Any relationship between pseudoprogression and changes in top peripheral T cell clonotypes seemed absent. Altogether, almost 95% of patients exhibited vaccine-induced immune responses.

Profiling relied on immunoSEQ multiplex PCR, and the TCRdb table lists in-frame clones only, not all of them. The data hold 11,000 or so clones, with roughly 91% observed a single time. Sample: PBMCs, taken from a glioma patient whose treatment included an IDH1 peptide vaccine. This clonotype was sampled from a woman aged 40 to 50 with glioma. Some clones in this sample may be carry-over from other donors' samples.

As DNA, the CDR3 is TGTGCCAGCAGCTTAGACGTTCCACCTAGCACAGATACGCAGTATTTT. Protein sequence: CASSLDVPPSTDTQYF. The chain carries TRBV7-9 and TRBJ2-3; D not certain. Trimming stripped 1 base from V and 0 bases from J, with 11 bases between. The length of the CDR3 is 16 residues. Germline assignment: CDR1 SEHNR and CDR2 FQNEAQ (reference sequence).